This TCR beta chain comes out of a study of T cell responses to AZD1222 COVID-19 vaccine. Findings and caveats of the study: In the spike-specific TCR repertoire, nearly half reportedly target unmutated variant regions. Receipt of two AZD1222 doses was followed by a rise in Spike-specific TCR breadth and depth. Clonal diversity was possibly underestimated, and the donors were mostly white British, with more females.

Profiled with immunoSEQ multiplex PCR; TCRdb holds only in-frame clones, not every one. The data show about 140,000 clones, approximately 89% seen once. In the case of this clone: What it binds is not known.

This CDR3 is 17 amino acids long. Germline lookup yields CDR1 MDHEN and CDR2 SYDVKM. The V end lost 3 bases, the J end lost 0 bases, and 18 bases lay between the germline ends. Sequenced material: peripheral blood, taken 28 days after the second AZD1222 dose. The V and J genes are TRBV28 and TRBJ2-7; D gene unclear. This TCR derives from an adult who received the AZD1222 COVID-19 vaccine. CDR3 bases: TGTGCCAGCAGTTTTCGTCAGTTTCTAGTCAGCTCCTACGAGCAGTACTTC. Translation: CASSFRQFLVSSYEQYF.